This TCR beta chain was recorded in a study of cytomegalovirus exposure and HLA in healthy donors. Study at large: About four fifths of 350 to 400 genotyped donors fell in the Caucasian-associated ancestry cluster. Study findings and constraints: Association of a missense DCLRE1C variant with TCR beta V- and J-gene trimming was reported in a later analysis.

The PCR used 60 Vbeta and 13 Jbeta primers. Assay used: immunoSEQ multiplex PCR; TCRdb lists only in-frame clones, some missing. This sample contains 100,000 to 150,000 clones. Regarding this clone: Antigen: not known.

Sequenced: PBMCs. This receptor was identified in a woman in her thirties or forties in good health and CMV-seropositive.

In nucleotides, the CDR3 is TGTGCCACCCCGGGACAGGCCGAGGAGGCTTTCTTT. Its protein is CATPGQAEEAFF. The genes are TRBV2 and TRBJ1-1, with 8 positions matching TRBD1. The CDR3 covers 12 residues. Germline CDR1 SNHLY, CDR2 FYNNEI. J lost 11 bases, V lost 10 bases, and 12 bases had no gene match.